This T cell receptor (beta chain) was retrieved from a study of shared clonotypes between healthy human individuals. Recent acute infections and vaccinations were absent in the healthy HIV-negative adult donors. The donor cohort consisted entirely of Caucasian adults residing in Nashville, Tennessee. Negatively enriched CD4+ T cells were divided by CD45RA into naive and memory. The CDR3 length is 14 residues. CDR1 and CDR2 from the germline V gene are MDHEN and SYDVKM. V dropped 3 bases and J dropped 1 base, with 4 bases sitting between them. Authors' processing steps: Because ImmunoSEQ provided only junction sequences with no quality scores, the filtering differed. Data came from immunoSEQ multiplex PCR; TCRdb stores just in-frame clones and leaves some out. V and J calls plus clone size are reproduced from that table; the DNA served to infer D and trimming. The sample has fewer than 1.8 million clones, 98% to 99% seen once; the top ten hold approximately 0.4%.

This receptor was taken from a man younger than 40 in good health. Input material: naive CD4+ T cells sorted from blood. Subset in this sample: CD45RA+ positively selected. This chain connects TRBV28 to TRBJ2-6, with D unresolved. The CDR3 coding sequence is TGTGCCAGCAGTTTCCCTTCTGGGGCCAACGTCCTGACTTTC. It codes for CASSFPSGANVLTF.